This T cell receptor (beta chain) emerged from a study of blood T cell repertoires in COVID-19. Across the study: Donors in the United States, Italy and Spain gave samples during acute or convalescent COVID-19. PBMCs, B-cell-depleted T cells, or T cells were the source of the cDNA or gDNA that made up the material.

The CDR3 has 14 residues. V lost 7 bases and J lost 4, with 17 bases in between. Germline lookup yields CDR1 MNHEY and CDR2 SVGAGI. In the source study's methods: Reference gene primer amplification in the assay estimated nucleated cell counts. Libraries were prepared by immunoSEQ multiplex PCR; TCRdb keeps only in-frame clonotypes and omits some of them. The V and J calls and clone size are taken from that table; D and trimming were inferred from the DNA. The table lists roughly 220,000 clones, 80% to 90% of them singletons. Sequences were obtained from peripheral blood. The sequence was obtained from a man aged 25-45 years who had recovered from COVID-19. The J gene is TRBJ2-7, the V gene TRBV6-5; a possible D gene is TRBD1 (6 bases). The CDR3 loop is CASTRDRSLYEQYF. CDR3 bases: TGTGCCAGCACCCGAGACAGGAGCCTTTACGAGCAGTACTTC.